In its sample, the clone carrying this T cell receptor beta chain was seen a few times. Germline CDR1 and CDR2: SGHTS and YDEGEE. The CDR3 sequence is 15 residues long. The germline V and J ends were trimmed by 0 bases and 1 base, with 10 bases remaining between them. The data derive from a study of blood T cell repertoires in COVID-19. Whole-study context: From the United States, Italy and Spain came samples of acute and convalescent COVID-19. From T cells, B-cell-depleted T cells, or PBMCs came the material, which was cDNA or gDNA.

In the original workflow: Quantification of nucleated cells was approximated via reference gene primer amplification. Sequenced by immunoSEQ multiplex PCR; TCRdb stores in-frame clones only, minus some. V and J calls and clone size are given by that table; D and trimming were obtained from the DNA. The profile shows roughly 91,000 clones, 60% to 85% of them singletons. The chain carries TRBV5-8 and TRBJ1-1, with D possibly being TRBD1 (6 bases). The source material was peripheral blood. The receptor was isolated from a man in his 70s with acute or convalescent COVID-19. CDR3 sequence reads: CASSLEWGQNTEAFF. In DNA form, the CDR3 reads TGTGCCAGCAGCTTGGAGTGGGGGCAGAACACTGAAGCTTTCTTT.